This T cell receptor (beta chain) stems from a study of blood T cell repertoires in COVID-19. V trimming: 2 bases; J trimming: 6 bases; junction bases outside the gene matches: 6. The germline V gene encodes CDR1 GTSNPN and CDR2 SVGIG (reference sequence). CDR3 size: 15 residues. This clone has a single count. Methods used by the authors: Cell counts per sample came from amplifying reference gene primers. Clones were read by immunoSEQ multiplex PCR, and TCRdb kept only the in-frame ones, dropping some. V and J calls and clone size come straight from that table; D and trimming were deduced from the DNA. This sample carries hundreds of thousands of clones, roughly nine tenths of them seen once, and the ten largest clones take about 2.2%.

The TCR sequence derives from a woman aged 45 to 65 with acute or convalescent COVID-19. The chain joins TRBV30 to TRBJ1-6; 8 nucleotides agree with TRBD1. The specimen sequenced was peripheral blood. The chain's CDR3 is CAWSPRTGPNSPLHF. As DNA, the CDR3 is TGTGCCTGGAGTCCCCGGACAGGGCCTAATTCACCCCTCCACTTT.